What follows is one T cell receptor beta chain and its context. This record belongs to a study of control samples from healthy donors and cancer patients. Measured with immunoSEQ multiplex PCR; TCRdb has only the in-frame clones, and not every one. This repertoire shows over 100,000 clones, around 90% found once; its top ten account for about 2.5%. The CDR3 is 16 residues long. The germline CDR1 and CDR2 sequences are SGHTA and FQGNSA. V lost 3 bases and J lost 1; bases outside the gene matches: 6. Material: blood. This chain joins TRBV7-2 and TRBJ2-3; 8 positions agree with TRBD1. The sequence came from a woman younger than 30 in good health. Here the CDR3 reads CASSFAGGRGTDTQYF. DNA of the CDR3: TGTGCCAGCAGCTTCGCAGGGGGCCGGGGCACAGATACGCAGTATTTT.